This passage covers 18 T cell receptor beta chains from one sample sequenced in a study of human T cells and chemical hapten exposure. TCRdb ran MiXCR on the RACE reads and lists one entry per CDR3 protein. This table has around 160,000 distinct CDR3 sequences, about 14% appearing once. Described time point: patch test 1, 2 weeks after DPC sensitization. Treatment in this sample: therapeutic diphenylcyclopropenone sensitization with weekly scalp DPC. The sample consisted of whole blood, taken in connection with sensitization to the hapten diphenylcyclopropenone (DPC). These receptors all come from a woman in her twenties or thirties with alopecia areata. Some clones in this sample may be carry-over from other donors' samples.

J is TRBJ1-5 and V is TRBV15; D not resolved. Per the germline V gene, CDR1 is LNHNV and CDR2 is YYDKDF (reference sequence). The CDR3 length is 15 residues. Trimming left V 0 bases short and J 0 bases short, with 6 bases between. The CDR3 protein is CATSRDLSSNQPQHF. CDR3 DNA sequence: TGTGCCACCAGCAGAGATCTGAGTAGCAATCAGCCCCAGCATTTT. Full variable domain (rest looked up from reference TRBV15 and TRBJ1-5): DAMVIQNPRYQVTQFGKPVTLSCSQTLNHNVMYWYQQKSSQAPKLLFHYYDKDFNNEADTPDNFQSRRPNTSFCFLDIRSPGLGDTAMYLCATSRDLSSNQPQHFGDGTRLSIL.

A single count supports this clonotype. CDR3 bases: TGTGCCAGCAACGCCGGGGGGAACACCGGGGAGCTGTTTTTT. This codes for CASNAGGNTGELFF. The genes are TRBV6-2 or TRBV6-3 and TRBJ2-2; D possibly corresponds to TRBD2 (6 bases). Germline assignment: CDR1 MNHEY and CDR2 SVGEGT. This CDR3 is built from 14 residues. V dropped 7 bases and J dropped 1 base, with 10 bases sitting between them.

This clonotype showed up just a few times. The rearrangement joins TRBV6-5 to TRBJ2-7; D not resolved. Looked up from germline, CDR1 is MNHEY and CDR2 is SVGAGI. The CDR3 extends over 14 amino acids. V was shortened by 1 base and J by 1 base, with 8 bases between the two germline ends. CDR3 loop: CASSYFGSSYEQYF. The CDR3 DNA is TGTGCCAGCAGTTACTTCGGCAGTTCCTACGAGCAGTACTTC.

This clonotype was seen repeatedly, ten times or more. The chain recombines TRBV5-5 with TRBJ1-5; unclear D gene. Germline V lookup: CDR1 SGHKS, CDR2 YYEKEE (reference sequence). CDR3 size: 13 residues. V lost 2 bases and J lost 6, with 9 bases in between. The CDR3 here is CASSFDLGQPQHF. The DNA of the CDR3 is TGTGCCAGCAGCTTTGACCTCGGTCAGCCCCAGCATTTT.

The CDR3 is CASSQGTNDNYGYTF. The CDR3 coding sequence is TGCGCCAGCAGCCAGGGGACAAACGATAACTATGGCTACACCTTC. The chain joins TRBV4-3 to TRBJ1-2; D is perhaps TRBD1 (6 bases). Germline V gene lookup returns CDR1 LGHNA and CDR2 YSLEER. The CDR3 extends over 15 amino acids. The V gene lost 3 bases and the J gene lost 1 base, with 12 bases spanning the gap.

Ten or more counts support this clonotype. The V call is TRBV10-1, the J call TRBJ1-4; 10 positions agree with TRBD1. Germline CDR1 reads WNHNN; CDR2 reads SYGVQD (reference sequence). V lost 6 bases, J lost 6 bases, and 4 bases stayed unmatched. The CDR3 is 14 residues long. The CDR3: CASSPGQGYEKLFF. In DNA, the CDR3 is TGCGCCAGCAGCCCGGGACAGGGGTATGAAAAACTGTTTTTT.

This chain uses TRBV4-3 with TRBJ1-5; tentatively, D is TRBD1 (5 bases). The CDR3 totals 17 residues. Germline V gene lookup returns CDR1 LGHNA and CDR2 YSLEER. V lost 0 bases, J lost 2 bases, and 14 bases lay in between. The CDR3 loop is CASSQDVSGARNQPQHF. CDR3 in DNA: TGCGCCAGCAGCCAAGACGTTTCCGGGGCGCGCAATCAGCCCCAGCATTTT.

The V call is TRBV7-9, the J call TRBJ1-6, with 7 bases aligning to TRBD1. This CDR3 comprises 15 residues. The germline V gene encodes CDR1 SEHNR and CDR2 FQNEAQ (reference sequence). V lost 3 bases to trimming and J lost 9 bases; unmatched junction nucleotides: 8. CDR3 sequence reads: CASSFSGGDLSPLHF. The CDR3, as DNA: TGTGCCAGCAGCTTTTCAGGGGGAGATCTTTCACCCCTCCACTTT.

The gene calls are TRBV28 and TRBJ1-4; 7 bases are shared with TRBD1. The CDR3 runs to 15 residues. With V trimmed by 2 bases and J by 0 bases, 0 bases remained unmatched. The germline V gene has CDR1 MDHEN and CDR2 SYDVKM. The DNA of the CDR3 is TGTGCCAGCAGTTTAGGGACAGCAACTAATGAAAAACTGTTTTTT. Its protein product is CASSLGTATNEKLFF. The variable domain in full, with the rest retrieved from reference TRBV28 and TRBJ1-4, is DVKVTQSSRYLVKRTGEKVFLECVQDMDHENMFWYRQDPGLGLRLIYFSYDVKMKEKGDIPEGYSVSREKKERFSLILESASTNQTSMYLCASSLGTATNEKLFFGSGTQLSVL.

The chain has TRBV4-3 and TRBJ1-2; possibly TRBD1 for D (5 bases). This CDR3 is built from 14 residues. CDR1 LGHNA and CDR2 YSLEER come from the germline V gene. V was shortened by 0 bases and J by 2 bases, with 7 bases between the two germline ends. The CDR3 loop reads CASSQDSGNYGYTF. CDR3 DNA: TGCGCCAGCAGCCAAGATTCAGGGAACTATGGCTACACCTTC.

CDR3 in amino acids: CASSESWTDPGQETQYF. In DNA, the CDR3 is TGCGCCAGCAGTGAGTCTTGGACAGACCCTGGCCAAGAGACCCAGTACTTC. The rearrangement links TRBV10-1 to TRBJ2-5; TRBD1 is a possible D gene (6 bases). CDR1 is WNHNN and CDR2 is SYGVQD in the germline V gene (reference sequence). V was trimmed by 0 bases and J by 1 base, leaving 15 bases between them. The CDR3 is 17 amino acids.

This clonotype was counted at least ten times. V usage is TRBV29-1 and J usage is TRBJ1-2; 8 bases are a match to TRBD1. The V gene's germline CDR1 is SQVTM and CDR2 ANQGSEA. V lost 6 bases and J lost 4; bases outside the gene matches: 4. This CDR3 contains 12 residues. The CDR3 bases are TGCAGCGTCCCAGGGGGCGGCTATGGCTACACCTTC. It codes for CSVPGGGYGYTF.

This clonotype showed up many times. V gene TRBV12-3 or TRBV12-4 combines with J gene TRBJ2-7, with TRBD1 matching over 8 bases. J was trimmed by 2 bases and V by 3 bases; bases with no gene match: 3. The CDR3 runs to 14 residues. The CDR3 nucleotides are TGTGCCAGCAGTTTTTCACAGGGGGCCTACGAGCAGTACTTC. Translating it yields CASSFSQGAYEQYF.

The V gene is TRBV19, the J gene TRBJ1-4; TRBD1 might be the D (5 bases). Between the trimmed V and J ends, which lost 10 bases and 0 bases, there was a span of 18 bases. Looked up from germline, CDR1 is LNHDA and CDR2 is SQIVND (reference sequence). This CDR3 is 16 amino acids long. The CDR3 bases are TGTGCCACCGCTGGGGGACGGACGTCAACTAATGAAAAACTGTTTTTT. Protein: CATAGGRTSTNEKLFF. Full variable domain (remainder filled in from reference TRBV19 and TRBJ1-4): DGGITQSPKYLFRKEGQNVTLSCEQNLNHDAMYWYRQDPGQGLRLIYYSQIVNDFQKGDIAEGYSVSREKKESFPLTVTSAQKNPTAFYLCATAGGRTSTNEKLFFGSGTQLSVL.

The chain is built from TRBV5-4 and TRBJ2-3, with TRBD2 matching over 7 bases. Trimming removed 5 bases from V and 2 bases from J; junction bases left unmatched: 8. Per germline, CDR1 SGHNT and CDR2 YYREEE (reference sequence). The CDR3 has 15 amino acids. The CDR3 is CASRVGSGITDTQYF. The CDR3, as DNA: TGTGCCAGCAGGGTGGGAAGCGGGATCACAGATACGCAGTATTTT.

This clonotype has a count of ten or more. For the CDR3, the DNA is TGCGCCAGCAGCTTGGAGGGGCCTCAGCCCCAGCATTTT. Protein: CASSLEGPQPQHF. The rearrangement uses TRBV5-1 and TRBJ1-5, with D possibly being TRBD1 (5 bases). Germline CDR1 is SGHRS and CDR2 is YFSETQ. V was pared by 0 bases and J by 6 bases, with 7 bases between. The CDR3 is 13 amino acids.

V gene TRBV4-1 combines with J gene TRBJ2-1, with 8 bases fitting TRBD2. The CDR3 is 16 amino acids. Trimming took 1 base from V and 7 from J; bases not matched to a gene: 9. Germline V lookup: CDR1 MGHRA, CDR2 YSYEKL. This CDR3 is CASSQVSGGRRNEQFF. The CDR3 DNA reads as TGCGCCAGCAGCCAAGTATCTGGCGGGAGGAGGAATGAGCAGTTCTTC.

This clonotype was detected ten times or more. This rearrangement joins TRBV6-5 to TRBJ1-5; 8 bases line up with TRBD1. The V gene end was trimmed by 6 bases and the J gene end by 5 bases; junction bases not matched to a gene: 9. The germline gives CDR1 MNHEY, CDR2 SVGAGI. CDR3 length: 15 residues. This CDR3 is CASSQGQGHHQPQHF. The CDR3 bases are TGTGCCAGCAGCCAAGGACAGGGTCATCATCAGCCCCAGCATTTT.